Presented here are 3 T cell receptor beta chains from one specimen sequenced in a study of blood T cell repertoires in COVID-19. Generated by immunoSEQ multiplex PCR, the TCRdb table keeps only in-frame clones and is missing some. The sample yields 200,000 or so clones, 83% seen once. The sequencing input was peripheral blood. These receptors came from a woman in her thirties or forties with acute or convalescent COVID-19.

The chain carries TRBV28 and TRBJ2-7, with a possible D match to TRBD1 (5 bases). CDR3 length: 14 amino acids. Germline values: CDR1 MDHEN, CDR2 SYDVKM. The V gene lost 5 bases and the J gene lost 0 bases, with 11 bases spanning the gap. Here the CDR3 reads CASSRQMSSYEQYF. The CDR3 DNA follows: TGTGCCAGCAGTCGACAGATGAGCTCCTACGAGCAGTACTTC.

The V call is TRBV13, the J call TRBJ1-4; 8 bases agree with TRBD1. The length of the CDR3 is 15 residues. Germline values: CDR1 PRHDT, CDR2 FYEKMQ (reference sequence). With 5 bases clipped from V and 7 bases from J, the junction kept 9 bases outside the gene matches. The CDR3 region is CASSQGARVGEKLFF. For the CDR3, the DNA is TGTGCCAGCAGCCAGGGGGCCAGGGTAGGTGAAAAACTGTTTTTT.

The rearrangement uses TRBV27 and TRBJ2-2; D is ambiguous. The ends were cut back, 2 bases at V and 0 bases at J, with 4 bases in the middle. Germline V gene data show CDR1 as MNHEY and CDR2 as SMNVEV (reference sequence). There are 14 residues in the CDR3. The CDR3 loop reads CASSLLPNTGELFF. CDR3 sequence (DNA): TGTGCCAGCAGTTTACTCCCGAACACCGGGGAGCTGTTTTTT.